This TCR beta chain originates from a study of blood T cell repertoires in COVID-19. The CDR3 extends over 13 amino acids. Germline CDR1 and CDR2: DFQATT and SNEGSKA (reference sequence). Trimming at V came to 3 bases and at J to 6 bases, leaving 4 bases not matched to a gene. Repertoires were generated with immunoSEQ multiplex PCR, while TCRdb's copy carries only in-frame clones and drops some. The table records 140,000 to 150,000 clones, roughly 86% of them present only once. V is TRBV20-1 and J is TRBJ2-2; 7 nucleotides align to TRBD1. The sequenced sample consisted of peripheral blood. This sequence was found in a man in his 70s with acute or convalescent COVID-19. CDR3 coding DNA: TGCAGTGCTAGTGCGACAGGGTCCGGGGAGCTGTTTTTT. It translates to CSASATGSGELFF.